These 20 T cell receptor beta chains came from one sample sequenced in a study of regulatory T cells in long-lasting Graves disease. The sample's time point: newly diagnosed GD, antithyroid drugs for less than 3 months. RNA from PBMCs was the source of the TCR library. According to the study, TCR beta libraries were built with iRepertoire HTBI primers and CDR3-region Arm-PCR. Each CDR3 protein gets one entry after TCRdb re-called the multiplex PCR reads with MiXCR. Found here are 500,000 or so distinct CDR3 sequences, around 13% of them singletons; the top ten hold around a sixth. Another study also made use of these data, one on T cells in Graves' hyperthyroidism and ophthalmopathy.

The sequenced sample was peripheral blood mononuclear cells (PBMCs), obtained at new diagnosis, from a patient treated with antithyroid drugs. The receptors were gathered from a woman aged 45-59 years with Graves disease.

This clonotype was seen many times. The chain has TRBV7-2 and TRBJ1-4; D unresolved. The CDR3 has 14 amino acids. V was cut by 1 base and J by 6 bases, with 9 bases left in between. Germline V gene sequence: CDR1 SGHTA, CDR2 FQGNSA. The CDR3 protein is CASSLEAGDEKLFF. DNA of the CDR3: TGTGCCAGCAGCTTAGAGGCAGGTGATGAAAAACTGTTTTTT.

The gene calls are TRBV29-1 and TRBJ2-3; the D is unclear. The germline V and J ends were trimmed by 6 bases and 7 bases, with 8 bases remaining between them. Germline CDR1 is SQVTM and CDR2 is ANQGSEA. The CDR3 sequence is 10 residues long. The CDR3 region has the DNA TGCAGCGTAGTCCAACATACGCAGTATTTT. Amino acids: CSVVQHTQYF.

The gene calls are TRBV7-9 and TRBJ2-1; 7 bases match TRBD2. Germline V gives CDR1 SEHNR, CDR2 FQNEAQ (reference sequence). Unmatched junction bases numbered 12, after V lost 1 base and J lost 15 bases. This CDR3 is 14 amino acids long. CDR3 sequence reads: CASSLGSGNPPRFF. DNA for the CDR3: TGTGCCAGCAGCTTAGGCAGCGGGAACCCCCCGAGGTTCTTC.

Details on this clonotype: At one end, the junction sequence differs from germline, possibly due to a read error. This chain joins TRBV3-1 and TRBJ2-1; a weak D match, TRBD2 (5 bases). Germline V gene data show CDR1 as LGHDT and CDR2 as YNNKEL (reference sequence). The CDR3 runs to 17 residues. This chain's CDR3 is CASTQGYGSASYNEQFF. The CDR3 nucleotides are TGTGCCAGCACCCAAGGGTATGGGAGCGCATCCTACAATGAGCAGTTCTTC.

This clonotype has only a few counts. The chain uses TRBV6-5 and TRBJ1-6; 7 bases align to TRBD1. The CDR3 is 16 residues long. The V gene end was trimmed by 0 bases and the J gene end by 9 bases; junction bases not matched to a gene: 8. The germline gives CDR1 MNHEY, CDR2 SVGAGI. CDR3 sequence: CASSYSTTGTGSPLHF. The CDR3 DNA is TGTGCCAGCAGTTACTCCACGACAGGGACGGGTTCACCCCTCCACTTT.

The V and J genes are TRBV19 and TRBJ1-1; D gene ambiguous. Germline V gene data show CDR1 as LNHDA and CDR2 as SQIVND (reference sequence). Deletions cut 5 bases from V and 0 bases from J, with 13 bases between. The CDR3 loop spans 15 amino acids. The CDR3: CASSPLRTLNTEAFF. The CDR3 DNA follows: TGTGCCAGTAGTCCATTACGTACATTGAACACTGAAGCTTTCTTT.

This clonotype was observed at least ten times. The CDR3 coding sequence is TGCGCCAGCAGCTTTACGGGCTGGCCCGACGAGCAGTACTTC. Residues: CASSFTGWPDEQYF. V and J are TRBV5-1 and TRBJ2-7; D gene ambiguous. The CDR3 length is 14 residues. The V end lost 2 bases, the J end lost 5 bases, and 14 bases lay between the germline ends. Germline CDR1 is SGHRS and CDR2 is YFSETQ. The full variable domain, in which reference TRBV5-1 and TRBJ2-7 provide the parts outside the CDR3, is KAGVTQTPRYLIKTRGQQVTLSCSPISGHRSVSWYQQTPGQGLQFLFEYFSETQRNKGNFPGRFSGRQFSNSRSEMNVSTLELGDSALYLCASSFTGWPDEQYFGPGTRLTVT.

This clonotype was found many times. This chain connects TRBV28 to TRBJ1-1; D gene ambiguous. Trimming took 5 bases from V and 3 from J, leaving 10 bases between them. The CDR3 sequence is 13 residues long. Per the germline V gene, CDR1 is MDHEN and CDR2 is SYDVKM. The CDR3 bases are TGTGCCAGCAGTCCAGGTCCGTACACTGAAGCTTTCTTT. Amino acids: CASSPGPYTEAFF. Variable domain in full (rest from reference TRBV28 and TRBJ1-1): DVKVTQSSRYLVKRTGEKVFLECVQDMDHENMFWYRQDPGLGLRLIYFSYDVKMKEKGDIPEGYSVSREKKERFSLILESASTNQTSMYLCASSPGPYTEAFFGQGTRLTVV.

The chain uses TRBV18 and TRBJ2-1; TRBD2 matches 15 bases. Germline-derived CDR1 and CDR2 are KGHSH and LQKENI. The CDR3 spans 18 residues. With V trimmed by 2 bases and J by 6 bases, 8 bases remained unmatched. As DNA, the CDR3 is TGTGCCAGCTCACCATGGACTAGCGGGAGGGGTGTTGGCAATGAGCAGTTCTTC. This sequence encodes CASSPWTSGRGVGNEQFF.

This clonotype was seen more than once but under ten times. V usage is TRBV5-6 and J usage is TRBJ2-1; TRBD2 aligns across 10 bases. V was clipped by 4 bases and J by 9 bases; unmatched bases: 25. CDR1 is SGHDT, CDR2 YYEEEE, per germline. CDR3 length equals 20 residues. CDR3 bases: TGTGCCAGCAGCCGATTCGAGGGGACTAGCGCCCTGGGGGGAGCTGGTGAGCAGTTCTTC. Protein sequence: CASSRFEGTSALGGAGEQFF.

This clonotype was counted between two and nine times. This chain joins TRBV19 and TRBJ2-1, with a possible D match to TRBD2 (5 bases). CDR1 and CDR2 from the germline V gene are LNHDA and SQIVND (reference sequence). There are 14 residues in the CDR3. V gave up 9 bases and J gave up 0 bases, with 12 bases separating them. In DNA, the CDR3 is TGTGCCAGCCGGGGAGTTTACTCCTACAATGAGCAGTTCTTC. It is translated as CASRGVYSYNEQFF.

This clonotype was recorded a few times. The chain joins TRBV5-6 to TRBJ2-2; TRBD1 matches at 7 bases. This CDR3 region has 16 residues. Germline CDR1 reads SGHDT; CDR2 reads YYEEEE. The V segment lost 1 base and the J segment 2 bases; nucleotides outside the gene matches: 5. CDR3 in amino acids: CASSLLRGRNTGELFF. The CDR3 region has the DNA TGTGCCAGCAGCTTGTTGAGGGGGCGCAACACCGGGGAGCTGTTTTTT.

This clonotype came up a few times. The chain combines TRBV28 with TRBJ1-6, with a weak D call TRBD1 (6 bases). Germline V gene lookup returns CDR1 MDHEN and CDR2 SYDVKM. CDR3 size: 13 residues. V lost 10 bases to trimming and J lost 9 bases, with 16 bases between them. As DNA, the CDR3 is TGTGCCACCCAAGGGGGGATTACTTCACCCCTCCACTTT. Its translation is CATQGGITSPLHF.

This clonotype was seen at least ten times. The J gene is TRBJ1-5, the V gene TRBV11-2; D is undetermined. CDR3 size: 14 residues. Trimming took 4 bases from V and 10 from J, leaving 17 bases between them. Germline CDR1 and CDR2: SGHAT and FQNNGV. CDR3 sequence: CASSSEIRGHPQHF. CDR3 DNA sequence: TGTGCCAGCAGCTCGGAAATCAGAGGTCATCCCCAGCATTTT.

This clonotype has more than one count but fewer than ten. This may stem from a read error, because a much larger clone lies one nucleotide away. This chain uses TRBV11-2 with TRBJ2-7, with D perhaps matching TRBD1 (5 bases). The CDR3 sequence is 14 residues long. Germline loops: CDR1 SGHAT, CDR2 FQNNGV. The CDR3 spells CASNLGGREYEQYF. The CDR3, as DNA: TGTGCCAGCAACTTAGGTGGCAGGGAATACGAGCAGTACTTC.

A few counts support this clonotype. The chain links TRBV30 to TRBJ1-3; a weak D match, TRBD1 (5 bases). The germline V and J ends were trimmed by 6 bases and 6 bases, with 15 bases remaining between them. Looked up from germline, CDR1 is GTSNPN and CDR2 is SVGIG (reference sequence). The CDR3 extends over 13 amino acids. The CDR3 nucleotides are TGTGCCTGTCAGGGCATGACGGAAAACACCATATATTTT. It codes for CACQGMTENTIYF.

The V and J genes are TRBV12-3 or TRBV12-4 and TRBJ1-1; 7 positions agree with TRBD1. V lost 4 bases to trimming and J lost 9 bases; unmatched junction nucleotides: 5. The CDR3 sequence is 12 residues long. CDR3 nucleotide sequence: TGTGCCAGCAGTTATCAGACAGGGAAAGCTTTCTTT. Its translation is CASSYQTGKAFF.

This clonotype was recorded a few times. J is TRBJ1-1 and V is TRBV19, with D unclear. CDR1 is LNHDA and CDR2 is SQIVND in the germline V gene (reference sequence). The CDR3 is made up of 13 amino acids. The germline V and J ends were trimmed by 5 bases and 1 base, with 8 bases remaining between them. The CDR3 nucleotides read TGTGCCAGTAGTCCCAGGACGAACACTGAAGCTTTCTTT. This encodes CASSPRTNTEAFF.

This clonotype occurred many times. Written as DNA, the CDR3 is TGTGCCAGCTCACCAAATCCGGGACAGGGATCCTACGAGCAGTACTTC. It yields the protein CASSPNPGQGSYEQYF. The V call is TRBV18, the J call TRBJ2-7; 9 nucleotides match TRBD1. The V gene's germline CDR1 is KGHSH and CDR2 LQKENI. The CDR3 is 16 residues long. Germline trimming cut 2 bases from V and 1 base from J; bases unmatched to any gene: 6.

This clonotype was seen more than once but under ten times. J is TRBJ1-4 and V is TRBV5-1; TRBD1 agrees at 7 bases. The V gene end was trimmed by 2 bases and the J gene end by 0 bases; junction bases not matched to a gene: 4. CDR3 size: 16 residues. CDR1 SGHRS and CDR2 YFSETQ come from the germline V gene. CDR3: CASSLQGQPTNEKLFF. For the CDR3, the DNA is TGCGCCAGCAGCTTACAGGGGCAACCAACTAATGAAAAACTGTTTTTT. The whole variable domain, filled in from reference TRBV5-1 and TRBJ1-4, reads KAGVTQTPRYLIKTRGQQVTLSCSPISGHRSVSWYQQTPGQGLQFLFEYFSETQRNKGNFPGRFSGRQFSNSRSEMNVSTLELGDSALYLCASSLQGQPTNEKLFFGSGTQLSVL.